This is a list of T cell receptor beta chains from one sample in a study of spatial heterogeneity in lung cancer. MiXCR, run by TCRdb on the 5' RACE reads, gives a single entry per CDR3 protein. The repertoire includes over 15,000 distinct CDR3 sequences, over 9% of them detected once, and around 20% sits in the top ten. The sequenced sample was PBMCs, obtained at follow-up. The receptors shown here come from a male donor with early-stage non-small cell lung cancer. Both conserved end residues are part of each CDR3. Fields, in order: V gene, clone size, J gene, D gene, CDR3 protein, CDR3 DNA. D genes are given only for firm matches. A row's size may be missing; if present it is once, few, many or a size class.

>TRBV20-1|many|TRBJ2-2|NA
CSARDLGVAPTGELFF
TGCAGTGCTAGAGATCTGGGGGTGGCCCCAACCGGGGAGCTGTTTTTT
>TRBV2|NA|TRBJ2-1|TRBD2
CASSEHASGYNEQFF
TGTGCCAGCAGTGAACACGCTAGCGGGTACAATGAGCAGTTCTTC
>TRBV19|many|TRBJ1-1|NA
CASTLILMTGTEAFF
TGTGCCAGTACCTTAATCCTCATGACGGGCACTGAAGCTTTCTTT
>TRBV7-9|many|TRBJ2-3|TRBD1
CASSPRGLTGTDTQYF
TGTGCCAGCAGCCCACGGGGCTTGACAGGGACCGATACGCAGTATTTT
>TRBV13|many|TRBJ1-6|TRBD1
CASSVPGQEGDSPLHF
TGTGCCAGCAGCGTACCCGGACAGGAGGGCGATTCACCCCTCCACTTT
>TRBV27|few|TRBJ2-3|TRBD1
CASRLDRTGLSTDTQYF
TGTGCCAGCAGACTCGATAGGACAGGCCTTAGCACAGATACGCAGTATTTT
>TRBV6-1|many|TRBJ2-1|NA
CASSVTPSVYNEQFF
TGTGCCAGCAGTGTGACCCCTTCGGTATACAATGAGCAGTTCTTC
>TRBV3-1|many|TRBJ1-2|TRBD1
CASSPRDSYGYTF
TGTGCCAGCAGCCCCCGGGACAGCTACGGCTACACCTTC
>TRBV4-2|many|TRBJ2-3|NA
CASSQEANAGQSTDTQYF
TGTGCCAGCAGCCAAGAGGCGAATGCGGGACAAAGCACAGATACGCAGTATTTT
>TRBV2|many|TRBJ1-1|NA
CASSEEGGGTEAFF
TGTGCCAGCAGTGAAGAGGGAGGGGGCACTGAAGCTTTCTTT
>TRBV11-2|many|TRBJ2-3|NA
CASSLRGVQGDTQYF
TGTGCCAGCAGCTTACGCGGGGTTCAGGGAGATACGCAGTATTTT
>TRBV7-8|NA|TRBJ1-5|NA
CASSLAGQTSNQHQHF
TGTGCCAGCAGCTTAGCTGGACAGACTAGCAATCAGCACCAGCATTTT
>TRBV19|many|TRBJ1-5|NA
CASSILPGPRGQPQHF
TGTGCCAGTAGTATCTTGCCGGGACCCCGGGGTCAGCCCCAGCATTTT
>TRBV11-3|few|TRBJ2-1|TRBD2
CASSLGSGMGGSYNEQFF
TGTGCCAGCAGCTTAGGTAGCGGGATGGGAGGCTCCTACAATGAGCAGTTCTTC
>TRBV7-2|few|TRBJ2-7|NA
CASSPRRSYEQYF
TGTGCCAGCAGTCCTCGGCGGTCCTACGAGCAGTACTTC
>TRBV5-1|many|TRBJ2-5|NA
CASSLPRQETQYF
TGCGCCAGCAGCTTGCCTAGACAAGAGACCCAGTACTTC
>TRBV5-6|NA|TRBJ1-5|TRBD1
CASSLTGADNQPQHF
TGTGCCAGCAGCTTGACAGGGGCCGACAATCAGCCCCAGCATTTT
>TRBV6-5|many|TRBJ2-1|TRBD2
CASSTRTSGASYNEQFF
TGTGCCAGCAGTACTAGGACTAGCGGGGCCTCCTACAATGAGCAGTTCTTC
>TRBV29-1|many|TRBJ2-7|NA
CSVGNSRGEQYF
TGCAGCGTTGGTAACAGCCGGGGAGAGCAGTACTTC
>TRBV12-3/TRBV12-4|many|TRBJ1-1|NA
CASSLGGGTEAFF
TGTGCCAGCAGTTTAGGCGGGGGAACTGAAGCTTTCTTT
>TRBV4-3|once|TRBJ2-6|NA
CASSQDTSSGANVLTF
TGCGCCAGCAGCCAAGACACCTCTTCTGGGGCCAACGTCCTGACTTTC
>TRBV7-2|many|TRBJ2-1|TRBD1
CASSLGQGAVEQFF
TGTGCCAGCAGCTTAGGACAGGGGGCTGTTGAGCAGTTCTTC
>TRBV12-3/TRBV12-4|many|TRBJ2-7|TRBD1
CASRWTGSSYEQYF
TGTGCCAGCAGGTGGACAGGGAGCTCCTACGAGCAGTACTTC
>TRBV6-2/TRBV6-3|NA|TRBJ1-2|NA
CASTSQRGSVYGYTF
TGTGCCAGCACCTCCCAGCGAGGGTCAGTCTATGGCTACACCTTC
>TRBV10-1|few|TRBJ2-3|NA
CASSETNSRGTQYF
TGCGCCAGCAGTGAGACCAACTCTAGGGGTACGCAGTATTTT
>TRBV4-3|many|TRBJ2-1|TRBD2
CASSQEFGLAGGYNEQFF
TGCGCCAGCAGCCAAGAGTTCGGACTAGCGGGGGGTTACAATGAGCAGTTCTTC
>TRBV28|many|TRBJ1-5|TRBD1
CASRPDRAQPQHF
TGTGCCAGCAGACCGGACAGGGCACAGCCCCAGCATTTT
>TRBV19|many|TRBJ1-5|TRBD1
CASGTGQGRQPQHF
TGTGCCAGTGGCACGGGACAGGGGCGTCAGCCCCAGCATTTT
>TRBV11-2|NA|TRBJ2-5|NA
CASSRLGRVQETQYF
TGTGCCAGCTCCCGGTTGGGCAGGGTCCAAGAGACCCAGTACTTC
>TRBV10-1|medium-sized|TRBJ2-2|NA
CASSPGEASGELFF
TGCGCCAGCTCCCCGGGGGAGGCATCCGGGGAGCTGTTTTTT